This T cell receptor (beta chain) was captured in a study of control samples from healthy donors and cancer patients. Profiling relied on immunoSEQ multiplex PCR, and the TCRdb table lists in-frame clones only, not all of them. The sample lists 60,000 to 100,000 clones, over 75% occurring once. CDR1 is SGDLS, CDR2 YYNGEE, per germline. V was clipped by 4 bases and J by 7 bases, with 20 bases between them. The CDR3 spans 16 residues. V usage is TRBV9 and J usage is TRBJ2-2; no reliable D call. The specimen was blood. The clonotype comes from a man in his fifties in good health. This chain's CDR3 is CASSPSGRTGFGELFF. The CDR3 DNA is TGTGCCAGCAGCCCATCAGGCCGGACGGGTTTCGGGGAGCTGTTTTTT.